The 14 T cell receptor beta chains below were found in one sample sequenced in a study of blood T cell repertoires in COVID-19. Sequencing used immunoSEQ multiplex PCR; TCRdb keeps in-frame clones, though not all of them. The table includes about 270,000 clones, under 90% detected once. Input material: peripheral blood. Source of these receptors: an older woman with active or convalescent COVID-19.

The rearrangement links TRBV2 to TRBJ2-1; TRBD2 aligns across 10 bases. V was pared by 2 bases and J by 7 bases, with 8 bases of the junction left unmatched. Germline-derived CDR1 and CDR2 are SNHLY and FYNNEI. The CDR3 covers 16 residues. The CDR3 nucleotides are TGTGCCAGCAGTGAAAACCCTAGCGGGGGAATTAATGAGCAGTTCTTC. Residues: CASSENPSGGINEQFF. Drawing the rest from reference TRBV2 and TRBJ2-1, the complete variable domain is EPEVTQTPSHQVTQMGQEVILRCVPISNHLYFYWYRQILGQKVEFLVSFYNNEISEKSEIFDDQFSVERPDGSNFTLKIRSTKLEDSAMYFCASSENPSGGINEQFFGPGTRLTVL.

CDR3 protein: CASSSGQGDTIYF. As DNA, the CDR3 is TGTGCCAGCAGCTCCGGACAGGGAGACACCATATATTTT. This chain links TRBV11-2 with TRBJ1-3; 8 bases are shared with TRBD1. Trimming at V came to 4 bases and at J to 8 bases, leaving 4 bases not matched to a gene. The CDR3 spans 13 residues. The germline gives CDR1 SGHAT, CDR2 FQNNGV.

This chain uses TRBV18 with TRBJ1-6; D perhaps matches TRBD1 (6 bases). CDR1 and CDR2 from the germline V gene are KGHSH and LQKENI. CDR3 size: 14 residues. The V gene lost 6 bases and the J gene lost 10 bases, with 16 bases spanning the gap. The CDR3 sequence is CASSTGGGQSPLHF. The CDR3 DNA is TGTGCCAGCTCCACCGGGGGGGGGCAATCACCCCTCCACTTT.

This clone appeared once. The chain has TRBV27 and TRBJ1-2; 8 bases are a match to TRBD1. The CDR3 is 15 residues long. V lost 1 base, J lost 4 bases, and 5 bases stayed unmatched. Germline CDR1 reads MNHEY; CDR2 reads SMNVEV (reference sequence). The CDR3 protein is CASSLYRGYPYGYTF. CDR3 DNA sequence: TGTGCCAGCAGTTTATACAGGGGGTACCCCTATGGCTACACCTTC.

The chain combines TRBV19 with TRBJ1-5; maybe TRBD1 (6 bases). V was trimmed by 3 bases and J by 0 bases, leaving 9 bases between them. The CDR3 loop spans 15 amino acids. CDR1 is LNHDA, CDR2 SQIVND, per germline (reference sequence). CDR3 region: CASSILTGSNQPQHF. In DNA form, the CDR3 reads TGTGCCAGTAGTATTTTGACAGGTAGCAATCAGCCCCAGCATTTT.

Concerning this clone itself: The junction shows a germline mismatch at one end, possibly a read error. V and J are TRBV5-6 and TRBJ1-2; D may be TRBD1 (6 bases). CDR3 size: 13 residues. The germline gives CDR1 SGHDT, CDR2 YYEEEE. The chain's CDR3 is CASRLGRGYGYTF. The CDR3 DNA reads as TGTGCCAGCAGGTTGGGCAGGGGCTATGGCTACACCTTC.

The genes are TRBV5-1 and TRBJ2-5; D may be TRBD2 (5 bases). Looked up from germline, CDR1 is SGHRS and CDR2 is YFSETQ. This CDR3 has 15 amino acids. Trimming removed 0 bases from V and 1 base from J, with 10 bases in between. The CDR3 protein is CASSLGSGVQETQYF. Here the CDR3 DNA reads TGCGCCAGCAGCTTGGGATCCGGGGTCCAAGAGACCCAGTACTTC.

The chain joins TRBV4-2 to TRBJ1-6; D might be TRBD1 (5 bases). The CDR3 length is 16 residues. V lost 1 base to trimming and J lost 6 bases, with 13 bases between them. Germline CDR1 LGHNA, CDR2 YNFKEQ. CDR3 in amino acids: CASSQVGGTVNSPLHF. The CDR3 DNA follows: TGTGCCAGCAGCCAAGTGGGCGGGACGGTTAATTCACCCCTCCACTTT.

V and J are TRBV24-1 and TRBJ1-2; 7 nucleotides agree with TRBD1. Germline CDR1 reads KGHDR; CDR2 reads SFDVKD. The CDR3 has 15 amino acids. After removal of 4 bases from V and 8 bases from J, the junction contained 12 bases not matched to a gene. The CDR3 DNA reads TGTGCCACCAGTGACAGCCCTTCCAGGGGGAGCGGCTACACCTTC. Translated: CATSDSPSRGSGYTF.

The rearrangement uses TRBV7-8 and TRBJ1-1, with TRBD1 identical over 7 bases. There are 14 residues in the CDR3. V dropped 6 bases and J dropped 4; count of bases not matched to a gene: 8. The germline CDR1 and CDR2 sequences are SGHVS and FQNEAQ. The CDR3 DNA reads as TGTGCCAGCAGTCCTACAGGGGTGAGCACTGAAGCTTTCTTT. Translation: CASSPTGVSTEAFF.

This clone showed up just once. The rearrangement uses TRBV28 and TRBJ1-2; D remains unclear. V was pared by 4 bases and J by 4 bases, with 4 bases between. Germline lookup yields CDR1 MDHEN and CDR2 SYDVKM. The CDR3 extends over 11 amino acids. The CDR3 reads CASSSSYGYTF. The DNA for the CDR3 is TGTGCCAGCAGTTCGAGCTATGGCTACACCTTC.

V and J are TRBV19 and TRBJ2-5, with 9 bases that match TRBD1. Looked up from germline, CDR1 is LNHDA and CDR2 is SQIVND (reference sequence). V lost 5 bases, J lost 5 bases, and 6 bases stayed unmatched. The length of the CDR3 is 14 residues. The CDR3 loop reads CASSADRGVETQYF. CDR3 nucleotides: TGTGCCAGTAGTGCGGACAGGGGAGTTGAGACCCAGTACTTC.

The chain joins TRBV13 to TRBJ1-5, with D unresolved. The CDR3 covers 16 residues. The germline gives CDR1 PRHDT, CDR2 FYEKMQ (reference sequence). V shed 0 bases and J shed 9 bases, with 18 bases lying between them. The CDR3 coding sequence is TGTGCCAGCAGCTTAGGGGGAGGGCGTGTTGCGAGGCCCCAGCATTTT. Its translation: CASSLGGGRVARPQHF.

V usage is TRBV5-5 and J usage is TRBJ2-3, with D hard to call. Trimming cost V 1 base and J 12 bases, with 12 bases left between them. The germline gives CDR1 SGHKS, CDR2 YYEKEE (reference sequence). The CDR3 has 12 amino acids. The CDR3 nucleotides are TGTGCCAGCAGCTTGATGGCTCCCCTCCAGTATTTT. This gives the protein CASSLMAPLQYF.